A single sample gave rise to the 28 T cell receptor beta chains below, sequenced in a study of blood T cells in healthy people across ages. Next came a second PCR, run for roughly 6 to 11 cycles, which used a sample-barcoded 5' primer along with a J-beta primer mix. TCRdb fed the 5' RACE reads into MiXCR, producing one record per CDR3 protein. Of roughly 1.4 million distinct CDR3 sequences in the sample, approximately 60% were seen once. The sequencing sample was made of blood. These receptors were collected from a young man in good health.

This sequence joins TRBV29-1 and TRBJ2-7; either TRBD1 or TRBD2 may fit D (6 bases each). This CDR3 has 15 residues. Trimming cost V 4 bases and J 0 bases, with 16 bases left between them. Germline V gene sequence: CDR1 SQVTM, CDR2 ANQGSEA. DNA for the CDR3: TGCAGCGTTGGCCTTGGGGGGACACCCTCCTACGAGCAGTACTTC. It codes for CSVGLGGTPSYEQYF.

CDR3 region: CASSEETSGRGEQYF. As DNA, the CDR3 is TGCGCCAGCAGTGAGGAGACTAGCGGGAGGGGCGAGCAGTACTTC. The chain carries TRBV10-2 and TRBJ2-7; TRBD2 matches 14 bases. The CDR3 extends over 15 amino acids. The V and J ends lost 2 bases and 6 bases, in that order; junction bases with no gene match: 3. Germline CDR1 WSHSY, CDR2 SAAADI.

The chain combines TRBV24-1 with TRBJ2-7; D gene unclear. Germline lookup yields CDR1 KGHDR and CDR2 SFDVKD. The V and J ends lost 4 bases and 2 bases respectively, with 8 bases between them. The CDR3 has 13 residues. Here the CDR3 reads CATSDGSTYEQYF. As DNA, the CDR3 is TGTGCCACCAGTGACGGCAGTACCTACGAGCAGTACTTC.

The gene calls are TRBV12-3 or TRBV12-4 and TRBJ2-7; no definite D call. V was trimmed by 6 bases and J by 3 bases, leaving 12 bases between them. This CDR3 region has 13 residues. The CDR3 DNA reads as TGTGCCAGCAGGGACGGACCCAACTACGAGCAGTACTTC. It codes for CASRDGPNYEQYF.

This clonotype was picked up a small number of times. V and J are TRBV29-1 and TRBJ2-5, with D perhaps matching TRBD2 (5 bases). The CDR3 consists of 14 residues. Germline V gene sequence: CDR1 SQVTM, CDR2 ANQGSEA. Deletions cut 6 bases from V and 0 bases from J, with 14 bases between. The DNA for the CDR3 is TGCAGCGTCGATCCGGGAACGTACCAAGAGACCCAGTACTTC. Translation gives CSVDPGTYQETQYF.

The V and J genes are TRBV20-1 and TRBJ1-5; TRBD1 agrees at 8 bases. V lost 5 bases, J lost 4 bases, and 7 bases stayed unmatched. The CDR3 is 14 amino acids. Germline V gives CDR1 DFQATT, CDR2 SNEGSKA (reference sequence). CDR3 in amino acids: CSALGTGVNQPQHF. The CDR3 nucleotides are TGCAGTGCTCTGGGGACAGGTGTGAATCAGCCCCAGCATTTT.

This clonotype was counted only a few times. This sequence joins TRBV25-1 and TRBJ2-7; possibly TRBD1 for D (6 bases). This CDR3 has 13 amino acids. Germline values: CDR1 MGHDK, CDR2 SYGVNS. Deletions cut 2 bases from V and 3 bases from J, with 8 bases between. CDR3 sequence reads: CASSEDRLYEQYF. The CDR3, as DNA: TGTGCCAGCAGTGAAGACAGGCTCTACGAGCAGTACTTC.

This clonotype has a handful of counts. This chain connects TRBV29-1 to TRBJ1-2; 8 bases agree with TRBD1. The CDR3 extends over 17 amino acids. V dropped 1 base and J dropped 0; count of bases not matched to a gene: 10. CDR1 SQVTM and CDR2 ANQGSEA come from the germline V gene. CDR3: CSVEGGGRGRANYGYTF. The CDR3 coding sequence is TGCAGCGTTGAAGGAGGGGGCAGGGGGCGAGCTAACTATGGCTACACCTTC.

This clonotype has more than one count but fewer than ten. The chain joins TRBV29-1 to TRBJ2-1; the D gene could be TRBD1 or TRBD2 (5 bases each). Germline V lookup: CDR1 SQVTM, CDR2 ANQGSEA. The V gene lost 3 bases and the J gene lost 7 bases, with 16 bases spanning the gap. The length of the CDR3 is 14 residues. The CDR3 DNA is TGCAGCGTTGATGGGAGTGAAGGGGCAAATGAGCAGTTCTTC. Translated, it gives CSVDGSEGANEQFF.

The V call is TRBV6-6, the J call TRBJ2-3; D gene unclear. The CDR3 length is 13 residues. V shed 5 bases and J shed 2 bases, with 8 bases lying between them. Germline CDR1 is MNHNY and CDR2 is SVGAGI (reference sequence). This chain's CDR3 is CASSPANTDTQYF. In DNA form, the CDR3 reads TGTGCCAGCAGTCCCGCCAACACAGATACGCAGTATTTT.

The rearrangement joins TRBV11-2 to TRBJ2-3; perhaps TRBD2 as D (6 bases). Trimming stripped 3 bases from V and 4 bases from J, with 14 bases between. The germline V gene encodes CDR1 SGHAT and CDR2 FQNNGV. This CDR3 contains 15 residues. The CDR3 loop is CASSFAGRRADTQYF. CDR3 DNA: TGTGCCAGCAGCTTCGCGGGGCGTAGGGCAGATACGCAGTATTTT.

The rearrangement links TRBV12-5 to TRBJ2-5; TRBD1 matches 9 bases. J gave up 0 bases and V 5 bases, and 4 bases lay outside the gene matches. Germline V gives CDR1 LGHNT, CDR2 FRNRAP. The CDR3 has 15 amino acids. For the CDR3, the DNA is TGTGCTAGTGGTAGAGGACAGGGGTACCAAGAGACCCAGTACTTC. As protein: CASGRGQGYQETQYF.

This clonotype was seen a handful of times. CDR3 DNA sequence: TGCAGCGTTGATGGTCCAGGGACTTCGGGCGAGCAGTACTTC. This translates into CSVDGPGTSGEQYF. This sequence joins TRBV29-1 and TRBJ2-5, with D perhaps matching TRBD2 (6 bases). TRBJ2-7 explains the end of the DNA better; the J call may be wrong. This CDR3 comprises 14 residues. Germline-derived CDR1 and CDR2 are SQVTM and ANQGSEA.

The CDR3: CASSGPSGGDRETQYF. The CDR3 nucleotides are TGTGCCAGCAGCGGCCCTAGCGGGGGGGATCGAGAGACCCAGTACTTC. The rearrangement joins TRBV7-9 to TRBJ2-5, with TRBD2 identical over 12 bases. The CDR3 spans 16 residues. V was clipped by 5 bases and J by 4 bases; unmatched bases: 8. Germline loops: CDR1 SEHNR, CDR2 FQNEAQ (reference sequence). Full variable domain (missing parts from reference TRBV7-9 and TRBJ2-5): DTGVSQNPRHKITKRGQNVTFRCDPISEHNRLYWYRQTLGQGPEFLTYFQNEAQLEKSRLLSDRFSAERPKGSFSTLEIQRTEQGDSAMYLCASSGPSGGDRETQYFGPGTRLLVL.

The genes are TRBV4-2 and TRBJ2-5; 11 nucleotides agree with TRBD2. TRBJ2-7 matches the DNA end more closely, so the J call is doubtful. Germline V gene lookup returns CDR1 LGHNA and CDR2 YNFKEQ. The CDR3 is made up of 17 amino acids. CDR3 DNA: TGTGCCAGCAGTCAGGGTACGTTAGCGGGAGGGAGGTACGAGCAGTACTTC. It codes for CASSQGTLAGGRYEQYF.

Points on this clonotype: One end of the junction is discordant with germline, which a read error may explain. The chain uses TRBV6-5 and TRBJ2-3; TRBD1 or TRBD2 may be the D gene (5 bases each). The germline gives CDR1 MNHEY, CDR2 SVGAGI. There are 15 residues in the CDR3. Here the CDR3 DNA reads TGTGCCAGCACCCCCTTGGGGGTGGGCACGGATACGCAGTATTTT. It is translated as CASTPLGVGTDTQYF.

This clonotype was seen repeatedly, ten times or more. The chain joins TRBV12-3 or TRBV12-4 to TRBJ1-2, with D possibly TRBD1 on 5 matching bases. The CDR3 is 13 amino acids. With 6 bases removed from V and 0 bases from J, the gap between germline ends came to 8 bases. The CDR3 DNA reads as TGTGCCAGCAGCCCGACAGCTAACTATGGCTACACCTTC. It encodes CASSPTANYGYTF.

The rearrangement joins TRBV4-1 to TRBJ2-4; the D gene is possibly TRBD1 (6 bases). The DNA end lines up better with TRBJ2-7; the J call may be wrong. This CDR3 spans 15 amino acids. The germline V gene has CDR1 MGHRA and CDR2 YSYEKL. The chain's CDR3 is CASSQTGINSYEQYF. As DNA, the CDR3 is TGCGCCAGCAGCCAGACAGGAATAAACTCCTACGAGCAGTACTTC.

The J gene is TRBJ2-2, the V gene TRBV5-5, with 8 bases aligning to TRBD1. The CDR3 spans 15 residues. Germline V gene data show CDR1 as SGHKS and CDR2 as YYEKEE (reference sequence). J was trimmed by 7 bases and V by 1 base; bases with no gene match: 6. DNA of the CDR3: TGTGCCAGCAGCTTGTCCAGGGGGCCTAGCGGGGAGCTGTTTTTT. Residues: CASSLSRGPSGELFF. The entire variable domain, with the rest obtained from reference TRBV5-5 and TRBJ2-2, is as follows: DAGVTQSPTHLIKTRGQQVTLRCSPISGHKSVSWYQQVLGQGPQFIFQYYEKEERGRGNFPDRFSARQFPNYSSELNVNALLLGDSALYLCASSLSRGPSGELFFGEGSRLTVL.

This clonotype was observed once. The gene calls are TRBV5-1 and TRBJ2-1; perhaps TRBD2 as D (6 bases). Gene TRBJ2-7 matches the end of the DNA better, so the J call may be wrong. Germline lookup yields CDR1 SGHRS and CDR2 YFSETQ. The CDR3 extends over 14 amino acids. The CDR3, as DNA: TGCGCCAGCTCCTCCCCGGGGGATTACAATGAGCAGTACTTC. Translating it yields CASSSPGDYNEQYF.

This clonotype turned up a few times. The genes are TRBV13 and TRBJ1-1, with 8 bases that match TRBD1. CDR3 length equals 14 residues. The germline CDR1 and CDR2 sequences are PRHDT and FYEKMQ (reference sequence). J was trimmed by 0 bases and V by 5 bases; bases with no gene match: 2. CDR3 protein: CASSNRGLNTEAFF. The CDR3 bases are TGTGCCAGCAGCAACAGGGGGTTGAACACTGAAGCTTTCTTT.

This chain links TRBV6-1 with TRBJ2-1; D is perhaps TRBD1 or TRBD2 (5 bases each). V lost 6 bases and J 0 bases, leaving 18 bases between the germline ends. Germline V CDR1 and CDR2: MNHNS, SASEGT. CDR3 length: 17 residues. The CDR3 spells CASRLRTRGDSYNEQFF. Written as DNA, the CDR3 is TGTGCCAGCAGACTACGGACCCGGGGCGACTCCTACAATGAGCAGTTCTTC.

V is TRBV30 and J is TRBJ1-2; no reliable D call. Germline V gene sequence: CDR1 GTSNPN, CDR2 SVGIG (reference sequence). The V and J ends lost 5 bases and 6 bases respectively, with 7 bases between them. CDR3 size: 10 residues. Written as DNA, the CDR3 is TGTGCCTGGGAAAGGGATGGCTACACCTTC. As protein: CAWERDGYTF.

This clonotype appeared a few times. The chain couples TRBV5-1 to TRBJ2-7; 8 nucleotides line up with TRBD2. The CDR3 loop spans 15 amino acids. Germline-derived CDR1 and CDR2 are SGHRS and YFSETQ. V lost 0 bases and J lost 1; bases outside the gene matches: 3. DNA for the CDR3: TGCGCCAGCAGCTTGGGAGCGGGAGCATCCTACGAGCAGTACTTC. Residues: CASSLGAGASYEQYF.

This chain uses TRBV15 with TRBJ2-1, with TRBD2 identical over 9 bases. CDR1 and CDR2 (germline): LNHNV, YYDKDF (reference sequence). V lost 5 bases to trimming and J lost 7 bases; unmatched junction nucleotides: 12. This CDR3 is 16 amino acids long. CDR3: CATSPHRSGRSNEQFF. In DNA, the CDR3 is TGTGCCACCAGCCCCCATCGGAGCGGGAGGTCAAATGAGCAGTTCTTC.

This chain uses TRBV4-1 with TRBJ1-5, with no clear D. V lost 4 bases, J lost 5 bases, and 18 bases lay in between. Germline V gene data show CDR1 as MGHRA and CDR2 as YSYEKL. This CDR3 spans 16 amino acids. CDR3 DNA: TGCGCCAGCAGCCTCCGACCCCTCGGAGGAGATCAGCCCCAGCATTTT. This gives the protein CASSLRPLGGDQPQHF.

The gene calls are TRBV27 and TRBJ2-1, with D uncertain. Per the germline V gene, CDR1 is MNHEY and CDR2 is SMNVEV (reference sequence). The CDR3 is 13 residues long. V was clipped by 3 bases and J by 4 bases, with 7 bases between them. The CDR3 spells CASSLEVYNEQFF. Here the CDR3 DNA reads TGTGCCAGCAGTTTGGAAGTTTACAATGAGCAGTTCTTC.

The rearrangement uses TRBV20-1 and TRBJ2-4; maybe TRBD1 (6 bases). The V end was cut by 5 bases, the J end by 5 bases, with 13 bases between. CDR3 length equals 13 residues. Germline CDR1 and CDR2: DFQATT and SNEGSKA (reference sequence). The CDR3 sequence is CSAPQRTENIQYF. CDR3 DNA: TGCAGTGCTCCCCAAAGGACAGAAAACATTCAGTACTTC.